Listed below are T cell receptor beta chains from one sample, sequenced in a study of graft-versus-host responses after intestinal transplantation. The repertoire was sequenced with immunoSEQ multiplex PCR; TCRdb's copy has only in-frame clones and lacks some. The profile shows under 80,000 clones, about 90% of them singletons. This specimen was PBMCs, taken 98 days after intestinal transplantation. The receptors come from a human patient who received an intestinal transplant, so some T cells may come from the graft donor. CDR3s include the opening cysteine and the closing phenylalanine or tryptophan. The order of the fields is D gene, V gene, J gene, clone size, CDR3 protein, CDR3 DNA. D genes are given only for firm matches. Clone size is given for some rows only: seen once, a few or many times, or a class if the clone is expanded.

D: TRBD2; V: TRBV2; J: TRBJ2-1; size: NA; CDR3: CASSPGAGEGINEQFF; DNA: TGTGCCAGCAGCCCTGGAGCGGGGGAAGGAATCAATGAGCAGTTCTTC
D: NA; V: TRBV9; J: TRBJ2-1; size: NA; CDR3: CASSVALDYNEQFF; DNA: TGTGCCAGCAGCGTAGCCCTTGACTACAATGAGCAGTTCTTC
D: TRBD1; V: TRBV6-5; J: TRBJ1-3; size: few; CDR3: CASSRDSGNTIYF; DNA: TGTGCCAGCAGCAGGGACAGCGGAAACACCATATATTTT
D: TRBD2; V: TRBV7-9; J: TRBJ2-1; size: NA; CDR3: CASSLSPTSGSTNNEQFF; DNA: TGTGCCAGCAGCTTAAGCCCGACTAGCGGGAGCACTAACAATGAGCAGTTCTTC
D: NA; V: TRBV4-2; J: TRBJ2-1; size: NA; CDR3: CASSQVWVGDGYNEQFF; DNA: TGTGCCAGCAGCCAAGTTTGGGTGGGCGATGGGTACAATGAGCAGTTCTTC
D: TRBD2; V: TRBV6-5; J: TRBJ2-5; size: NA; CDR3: CASISSGGDQETQYF; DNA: TGTGCCAGCATCTCTAGCGGGGGGGACCAAGAGACCCAGTACTTC
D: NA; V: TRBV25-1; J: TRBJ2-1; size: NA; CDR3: CASSEGGLNEQFF; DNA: TGTGCCAGCAGTGAAGGAGGCCTCAATGAGCAGTTCTTC
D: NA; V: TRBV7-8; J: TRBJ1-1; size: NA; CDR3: CASSQGVNTEAFF; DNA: TGTGCCAGCAGCCAGGGAGTAAACACTGAAGCTTTCTTT
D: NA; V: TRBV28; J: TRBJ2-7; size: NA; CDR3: CASSFSYEQYF; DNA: TGTGCCAGCAGTTTTTCCTACGAGCAGTACTTC
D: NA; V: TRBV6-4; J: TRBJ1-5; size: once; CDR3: CASSDSLAAAGWHQPQHF; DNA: TGTGCCAGCAGTGACTCACTAGCGGCGGCAGGGTGGCATCAGCCCCAGCATTTT
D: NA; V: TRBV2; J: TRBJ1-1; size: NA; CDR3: CASSDRLEAFF; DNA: TGTGCCAGCAGCGACAGGCTTGAAGCTTTCTTT
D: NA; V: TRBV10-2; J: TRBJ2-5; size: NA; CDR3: CASRTGQETQYF; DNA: TGCGCCAGCAGGACAGGACAAGAGACCCAGTACTTC
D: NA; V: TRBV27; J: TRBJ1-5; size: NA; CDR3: CASSLSPAGSHPQHF; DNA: TGTGCCAGCAGCTTAAGCCCAGCGGGTTCCCACCCCCAGCATTTT
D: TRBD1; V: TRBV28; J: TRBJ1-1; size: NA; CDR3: CASIGGTNTEAFF; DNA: TGTGCCAGCATAGGGGGCACAAACACTGAAGCTTTCTTT
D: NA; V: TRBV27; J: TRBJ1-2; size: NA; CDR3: CASSLQGVNNGGYTF; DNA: TGTGCCAGCAGCTTACAGGGAGTTAATAACGGTGGCTACACCTTC
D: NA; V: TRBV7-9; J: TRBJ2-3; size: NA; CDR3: CASSLALPTDTQYF; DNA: TGTGCCAGCAGCTTAGCTCTACCCACAGATACGCAGTATTTT
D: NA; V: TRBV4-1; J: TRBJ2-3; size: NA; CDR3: CASSQVGTDTQYF; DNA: TGCGCCAGCAGCCAAGTCGGGACAGATACGCAGTATTTT
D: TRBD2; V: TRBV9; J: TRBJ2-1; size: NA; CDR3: CASSHLRTSGGNNEQFF; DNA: TGTGCCAGCAGCCACCTAAGGACTAGCGGGGGGAACAATGAGCAGTTCTTC
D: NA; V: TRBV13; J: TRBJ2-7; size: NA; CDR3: CASSLQGVGDEQYF; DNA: TGTGCCAGCAGCTTACAGGGTGTAGGTGACGAGCAGTACTTC
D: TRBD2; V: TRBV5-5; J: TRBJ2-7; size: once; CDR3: CASSLARGGEQYF; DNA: TGTGCCAGCAGCTTGGCCCGGGGAGGGGAGCAGTACTTC
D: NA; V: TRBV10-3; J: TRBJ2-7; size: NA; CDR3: CAISESSYEQYF; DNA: TGTGCCATCAGTGAGTCCTCCTACGAGCAGTACTTC
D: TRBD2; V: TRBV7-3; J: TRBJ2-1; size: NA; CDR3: CASSLGRTSGNNEQFF; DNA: TGTGCCAGCAGCTTAGGGCGGACTAGCGGTAACAATGAGCAGTTCTTC
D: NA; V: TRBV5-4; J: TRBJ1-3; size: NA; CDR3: CANSPGPAGVGGSGNTIYF; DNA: TGTGCCAACAGCCCCGGACCCGCCGGGGTAGGAGGCTCTGGAAACACCATATATTTT
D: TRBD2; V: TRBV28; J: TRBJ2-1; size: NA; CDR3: CASSFGGVEQFF; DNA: TGTGCCAGCAGTTTCGGGGGGGTAGAGCAGTTCTTC